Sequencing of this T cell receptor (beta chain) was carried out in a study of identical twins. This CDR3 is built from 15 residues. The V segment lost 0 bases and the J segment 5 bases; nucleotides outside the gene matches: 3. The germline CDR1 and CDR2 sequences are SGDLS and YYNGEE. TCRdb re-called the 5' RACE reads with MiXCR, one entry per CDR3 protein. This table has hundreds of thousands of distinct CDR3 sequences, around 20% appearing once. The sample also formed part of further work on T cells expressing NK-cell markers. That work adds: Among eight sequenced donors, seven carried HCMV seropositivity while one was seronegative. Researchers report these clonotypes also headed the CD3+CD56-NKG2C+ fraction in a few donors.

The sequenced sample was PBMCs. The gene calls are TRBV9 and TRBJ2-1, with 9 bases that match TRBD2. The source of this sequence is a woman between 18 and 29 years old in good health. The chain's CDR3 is CASSVAAGGDNEQFF. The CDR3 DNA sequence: TGTGCCAGCAGCGTAGCGGCGGGGGGGGACAATGAGCAGTTCTTC.